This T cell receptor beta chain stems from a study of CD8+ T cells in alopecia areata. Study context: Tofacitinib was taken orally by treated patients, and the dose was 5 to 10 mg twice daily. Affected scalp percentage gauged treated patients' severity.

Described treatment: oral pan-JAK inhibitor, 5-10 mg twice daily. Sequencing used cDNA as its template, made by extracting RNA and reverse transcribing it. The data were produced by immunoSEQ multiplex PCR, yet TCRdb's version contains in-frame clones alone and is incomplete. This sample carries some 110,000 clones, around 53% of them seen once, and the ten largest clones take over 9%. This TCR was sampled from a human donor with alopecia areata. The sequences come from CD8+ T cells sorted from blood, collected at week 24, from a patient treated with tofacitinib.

The CDR3 region has the DNA TGTGCCGCAACGACAGGGTTCAGCTCTGGGGCCAACGTCCTGACTTTC. Translation: CAATTGFSSGANVLTF. The chain combines TRBV19 with TRBJ2-6, with 7 nucleotides matching TRBD1. The V segment lost 11 bases and the J segment 0 bases; nucleotides outside the gene matches: 10. The CDR3 is made up of 16 amino acids. CDR1 and CDR2 from the germline V gene are LNHDA and SQIVND (reference sequence).